This T cell receptor beta chain was retrieved from a study of cytomegalovirus exposure and HLA in healthy donors. Generated by immunoSEQ multiplex PCR, the TCRdb table keeps only in-frame clones and is missing some. This sample has around 150,000 clones, with approximately 84% found just once. Germline V gene sequence: CDR1 SEHNR, CDR2 FQNEAQ (reference sequence). The CDR3 contains 16 residues. V shed 5 bases and J shed 4 bases, with 18 bases lying between them. V usage is TRBV7-9 and J usage is TRBJ2-1, with D tentatively TRBD2 (6 bases). This clonotype was sampled from a man aged 25-45 years in good health and CMV-seropositive. The specimen was PBMCs. The CDR3 sequence is CASSPRAGSRYNEQFF. In nucleotides, the CDR3 is TGTGCCAGCAGCCCGCGGGCCGGGAGTAGGTACAATGAGCAGTTCTTC.